The 32 T cell receptor beta chains presented below share a single source sample, sequenced in a study of blood T cell repertoires in COVID-19. The table came from immunoSEQ multiplex PCR; TCRdb's copy has only in-frame clones and leaves some out. The sample holds 100,000 to 110,000 clones, around 81% seen once. The sample comprised peripheral blood. The source is a man in his fifties or sixties with active or convalescent COVID-19.

The rearrangement uses TRBV11-2 and TRBJ1-1, with 10 positions matching TRBD1. The CDR3 is made up of 15 amino acids. With 5 bases clipped from V and 4 bases from J, the junction kept 7 bases outside the gene matches. Germline values: CDR1 SGHAT, CDR2 FQNNGV. The CDR3 sequence: CASSPRTGGGTEAFF. As DNA, the CDR3 is TGTGCCAGCAGCCCAAGGACAGGGGGAGGCACTGAAGCTTTCTTT.

The chain links TRBV11-2 to TRBJ2-4; 8 nucleotides match TRBD2. CDR3 length equals 20 residues. The germline V gene encodes CDR1 SGHAT and CDR2 FQNNGV. The trim removed 0 bases at V and 6 bases at J, leaving 19 bases unmatched. CDR3 DNA sequence: TGTGCCAGCAGCTTAGATTGGCTAGCGGGTCGCGCTTGTCCTACAAACATTCAGTACTTC. Protein product: CASSLDWLAGRACPTNIQYF.

The gene calls are TRBV4-2 and TRBJ2-7; D possibly corresponds to TRBD1 (8 bases). V dropped 0 bases and J dropped 3 bases, with 15 bases sitting between them. This CDR3 is 16 amino acids long. Germline CDR1 is LGHNA and CDR2 is YNFKEQ. The CDR3 here is CASSQDLTGGVYEQYF. CDR3 DNA: TGTGCCAGCAGCCAAGATCTCACAGGGGGGGTCTACGAGCAGTACTTC.

The V call is TRBV9, the J call TRBJ2-7; D uncertain. Per germline, CDR1 SGDLS and CDR2 YYNGEE. This CDR3 comprises 14 residues. With 0 bases removed from V and 2 bases from J, the gap between germline ends came to 9 bases. CDR3 region: CASSVDVGTYEQYF. CDR3 bases: TGTGCCAGCAGCGTAGACGTCGGTACCTACGAGCAGTACTTC.

The chain uses TRBV14 and TRBJ2-7, with 9 bases fitting TRBD1. Germline assignment: CDR1 SGHDN and CDR2 FVKESK. The CDR3 extends over 15 amino acids. V was pared by 4 bases and J by 2 bases, with 6 bases of the junction left unmatched. The CDR3 reads CASSPAGTGTYEQYF. The CDR3 DNA sequence: TGTGCCAGCAGCCCAGCCGGGACAGGGACCTACGAGCAGTACTTC.

This rearrangement joins TRBV3-1 (or the pseudogene TRBV3-2) to TRBJ2-1; TRBD2 matches 13 bases. Trimming cost V 4 bases and J 5 bases; bases outside gene matches: 2. The CDR3 is 15 amino acids. Germline loops: CDR1 LGHDT, CDR2 YNNKEL (reference sequence). Written as DNA, the CDR3 is TGTGCCAGCAGCCCGGGGACTAGCGGGGACAATGAGCAGTTCTTC. Protein: CASSPGTSGDNEQFF.

The gene calls are TRBV5-1 and TRBJ2-1; 13 bases line up with TRBD2. CDR3 length equals 15 residues. CDR1 is SGHRS and CDR2 is YFSETQ in the germline V gene. The ends lost 4 bases at V and 9 bases at J; junction bases unmatched: 7. The CDR3 loop reads CASSPGLAGASEQFF. The CDR3 DNA is TGCGCCAGCAGCCCCGGACTAGCGGGAGCGAGTGAGCAGTTCTTC.

The chain has TRBV4-2 and TRBJ1-1, with a weak D call TRBD1 (6 bases). The CDR3 runs 16 residues. Germline-derived CDR1 and CDR2 are LGHNA and YNFKEQ. V dropped 1 base and J dropped 1 base, with 13 bases sitting between them. CDR3 residues: CASSQGSGQTNTEAFF. The CDR3 region has the DNA TGTGCCAGCAGCCAAGGGTCTGGACAGACGAACACTGAAGCTTTCTTT.

The chain combines TRBV7-8 with TRBJ2-7; the match to TRBD1 covers 8 bases. CDR1 is SGHVS, CDR2 FQNEAQ, per germline. This CDR3 has 13 amino acids. V shed 4 bases, J shed 3 bases, and the junction held 2 bases outside the gene matches. This CDR3 is CASSWTGNYEQYF. The CDR3 region has the DNA TGTGCCAGCAGCTGGACAGGGAACTACGAGCAGTACTTC. Complete variable domain (other parts from reference TRBV7-8 and TRBJ2-7): GAGVSQSPRYKVAKRGQDVALRCDPISGHVSLFWYQQALGQGPEFLTYFQNEAQLDKSGLPSDRFFAERPEGSVSTLKIQRTQQEDSAVYLCASSWTGNYEQYFGPGTRLTVT.

This clone was seen a handful of times. The chain carries TRBV11-2 and TRBJ1-4, with unresolved D. This CDR3 region has 17 residues. Germline values: CDR1 SGHAT, CDR2 FQNNGV. Trimming left V 5 bases short and J 4 bases short, with 20 bases between. In DNA form, the CDR3 reads TGTGCCAGCAGCCCATACCCCTACGGGGAAGATAATGAAAAACTGTTTTTT. Amino acids: CASSPYPYGEDNEKLFF.

CDR3 in amino acids: CASSSLGGYDQPQHF. The CDR3 coding sequence is TGTGCCAGCAGTTCCTTAGGAGGGTATGATCAGCCCCAGCATTTT. The chain uses TRBV27 and TRBJ1-5; D gene ambiguous. Trimming stripped 4 bases from V and 5 bases from J, with 15 bases between. The CDR3 runs 15 residues. Germline V gene data show CDR1 as MNHEY and CDR2 as SMNVEV (reference sequence).

The J gene is TRBJ1-5, the V gene TRBV5-1; D is possibly TRBD1 (5 bases). CDR3 length equals 14 residues. CDR1 is SGHRS, CDR2 YFSETQ, per germline. The V end lost 4 bases, the J end lost 0 bases, and 8 bases lay between the germline ends. The CDR3 region has the DNA TGCGCCAGCAGCCCAGACAGTAGCAATCAGCCCCAGCATTTT. Residues: CASSPDSSNQPQHF.

The gene calls are TRBV5-4 and TRBJ1-2; 8 bases align to TRBD1. The CDR3 sequence is 15 residues long. With 4 bases clipped from V and 2 bases from J, the junction kept 7 bases outside the gene matches. Germline loops: CDR1 SGHNT, CDR2 YYREEE (reference sequence). The CDR3 region has the DNA TGTGCCAGCAGCCTTCGGACAGGGCGCAACTATGGCTACACCTTC. As protein: CASSLRTGRNYGYTF. The full variable domain, with the rest looked up from reference TRBV5-4 and TRBJ1-2, is ETGVTQSPTHLIKTRGQQVTLRCSSQSGHNTVSWYQQALGQGPQFIFQYYREEENGRGNFPPRFSGLQFPNYSSELNVNALELDDSALYLCASSLRTGRNYGYTFGSGTRLTVV.

The chain is built from TRBV5-1 and TRBJ2-7; 8 nucleotides agree with TRBD1. The CDR3 is 13 amino acids. The germline V gene encodes CDR1 SGHRS and CDR2 YFSETQ. V lost 3 bases to trimming and J lost 5 bases; unmatched junction nucleotides: 4. CDR3 sequence: CASSSGQGNEQYF. CDR3 coding DNA: TGCGCCAGCAGCTCCGGACAGGGCAACGAGCAGTACTTC.

This clone turned up a few times. The gene calls are TRBV14 and TRBJ2-2; D ambiguous. Germline values: CDR1 SGHDN, CDR2 FVKESK. The CDR3 length is 17 residues. Trimming took 4 bases from V and 1 from J, leaving 16 bases between them. CDR3 loop: CASSPTSAIGNTGELFF. CDR3 bases: TGTGCCAGCAGCCCTACATCAGCGATCGGGAACACCGGGGAGCTGTTTTTT.

J is TRBJ2-5 and V is TRBV11-3; TRBD1 agrees at 7 bases. V lost 5 bases to trimming and J lost 6 bases; unmatched junction nucleotides: 6. Germline CDR1 is SGHNT and CDR2 is YENEEA. CDR3 length: 13 residues. The CDR3 DNA reads TGTGCCAGCAGCCTGGGGACAGTAAAGACCCAGTACTTC. Translating gives CASSLGTVKTQYF. Variable domain in full (rest from reference TRBV11-3 and TRBJ2-5): EAGVVQSPRYKIIEKKQPVAFWCNPISGHNTLYWYLQNLGQGPELLIRYENEEAVDDSQLPKDRFSAERLKGVDSTLKIQPAELGDSAVYLCASSLGTVKTQYFGPGTRLLVL.

V usage is TRBV6-5 and J usage is TRBJ1-1; D remains ambiguous. Deletions cut 7 bases from V and 1 base from J, with 10 bases between. The CDR3 has 13 amino acids. Per the germline V gene, CDR1 is MNHEY and CDR2 is SVGAGI. DNA of the CDR3: TGTGCCAGCACCAGAGGAAAGAACACTGAAGCTTTCTTT. Its protein is CASTRGKNTEAFF.

The V and J genes are TRBV6-5 and TRBJ2-5, with 8 bases fitting TRBD1. CDR3 length: 12 residues. With V trimmed by 8 bases and J by 4 bases, 3 bases remained unmatched. Germline lookup yields CDR1 MNHEY and CDR2 SVGAGI. This CDR3 reads CASGRGRETQYF. In nucleotides, the CDR3 is TGTGCCAGCGGCAGGGGGCGAGAGACCCAGTACTTC.

The rearrangement uses TRBV11-3 and TRBJ1-1; 7 bases fit TRBD1. The CDR3 runs 13 residues. Germline values: CDR1 SGHNT, CDR2 YENEEA. V was clipped by 5 bases and J by 5 bases; unmatched bases: 5. The CDR3 reads CASSRNRGTEAFF. As DNA, the CDR3 is TGTGCCAGCAGCAGGAACAGGGGTACTGAAGCTTTCTTT.

The V call is TRBV2, the J call TRBJ2-5; 8 bases line up with TRBD1. The ends lost 8 bases at V and 5 bases at J; junction bases unmatched: 4. Germline CDR1 and CDR2: SNHLY and FYNNEI. The CDR3 consists of 12 residues. As DNA, the CDR3 is TGTGCCAGCGACAGGGGAACGGAGACCCAGTACTTC. This translates into CASDRGTETQYF.

This rearrangement joins TRBV30 to TRBJ2-7; 8 bases are shared with TRBD2. The germline V gene encodes CDR1 GTSNPN and CDR2 SVGIG (reference sequence). V was clipped by 3 bases and J by 0 bases; unmatched bases: 7. This CDR3 contains 15 residues. For the CDR3, the DNA is TGTGCCTGGAGAGCTCTAGCGGGCAGCTCCTACGAGCAGTACTTC. Translating it yields CAWRALAGSSYEQYF.

This chain joins TRBV18 and TRBJ2-3, with 10 positions matching TRBD2. Germline loops: CDR1 KGHSH, CDR2 LQKENI. The CDR3 extends over 17 amino acids. The ends lost 3 bases at V and 6 bases at J; junction bases unmatched: 12. CDR3 DNA: TGTGCCAGCTCACCTAGCACGCTAGCGGGAGCATCGGATACGCAGTATTTT. Encoded protein: CASSPSTLAGASDTQYF.

The rearrangement uses TRBV4-1 and TRBJ2-3; D uncertain. CDR1 MGHRA and CDR2 YSYEKL come from the germline V gene. Trimming left V 8 bases short and J 0 bases short, with 15 bases between. CDR3 length: 15 amino acids. The CDR3 DNA reads as TGCGCCAGCCGCAGAGAGCAGGTAAGCACAGATACGCAGTATTTT. This encodes CASRREQVSTDTQYF.

The J gene is TRBJ2-7, the V gene TRBV3-1 (or the pseudogene TRBV3-2); TRBD1 agrees at 8 bases. Germline V CDR1 and CDR2: LGHDT, YNNKEL (reference sequence). V gave up 10 bases and J gave up 4 bases; unmatched junction bases: 6. This CDR3 has 12 residues. The CDR3 DNA sequence: TGTGCCACCGGACAGGGTAGGTACGAGCAGTACTTC. Protein product: CATGQGRYEQYF.

The gene calls are TRBV7-3 and TRBJ2-1; D gene unclear. The CDR3 contains 12 residues. Trimming cost V 1 base and J 8 bases, with 6 bases left between them. Per germline, CDR1 SGHTA and CDR2 FQGTGA. This CDR3 reads CASSLRSDEQFF. The CDR3 DNA reads as TGTGCCAGCAGCTTAAGAAGCGATGAGCAGTTCTTC.

This chain uses TRBV18 with TRBJ2-5; D is undetermined. V was trimmed by 3 bases and J by 4 bases, leaving 6 bases between them. The CDR3 totals 12 residues. From germline, CDR1 is KGHSH and CDR2 LQKENI. Here the CDR3 DNA reads TGTGCCAGCTCACCGAAGCGAGAGACCCAGTACTTC. This sequence encodes CASSPKRETQYF.

This clone showed up just a few times. The V call is TRBV5-4, the J call TRBJ2-5; TRBD1 agrees at 10 bases. The germline CDR1 and CDR2 sequences are SGHNT and YYREEE (reference sequence). This CDR3 spans 15 amino acids. The ends lost 3 bases at V and 5 bases at J; junction bases unmatched: 7. In DNA form, the CDR3 reads TGTGCCAGCAGCTCCACCGGGACAGGGGAGGAGACCCAGTACTTC. It codes for CASSSTGTGEETQYF.

The chain joins TRBV28 to TRBJ1-5; D is possibly TRBD1 (6 bases). CDR3 length: 13 amino acids. Germline values: CDR1 MDHEN, CDR2 SYDVKM. The V gene lost 7 bases and the J gene lost 6 bases, with 13 bases spanning the gap. The CDR3 loop is CASTWGGAQPQHF. CDR3 DNA: TGTGCCAGCACCTGGGGGGGCGCTCAGCCCCAGCATTTT.

The rearrangement links TRBV19 to TRBJ1-1; D possibly corresponds to TRBD1 (6 bases). Germline CDR1 and CDR2: LNHDA and SQIVND (reference sequence). The V end lost 5 bases, the J end lost 5 bases, and 15 bases lay between the germline ends. This CDR3 contains 14 residues. The CDR3 coding sequence is TGTGCCAGTAGTCGATCGGGGGGGCTTACTGAAGCTTTCTTT. Translating gives CASSRSGGLTEAFF.

This chain joins TRBV14 and TRBJ2-1, with 10 bases fitting TRBD2. V gave up 0 bases and J gave up 8 bases; unmatched junction bases: 4. Germline assignment: CDR1 SGHDN and CDR2 FVKESK. The CDR3 is 15 residues long. The CDR3 here is CASSQETSGRDEQFF. CDR3 sequence (DNA): TGTGCCAGCAGCCAAGAGACTAGCGGGCGGGATGAGCAGTTCTTC. The full variable domain, completed using reference TRBV14 and TRBJ2-1, is EAGVTQFPSHSVIEKGQTVTLRCDPISGHDNLYWYRRVMGKEIKFLLHFVKESKQDESGMPNNRFLAERTGGTYSTLKVQPAELEDSGVYFCASSQETSGRDEQFFGPGTRLTVL.

V usage is TRBV10-3 and J usage is TRBJ1-1; 10 positions agree with TRBD1. In germline, CDR1 is ENHRY, CDR2 SYGVKD. Unmatched junction bases numbered 1, after V lost 4 bases and J lost 5 bases. The length of the CDR3 is 13 residues. The CDR3 protein is CAISAGQGTEAFF. Written as DNA, the CDR3 is TGTGCCATCAGTGCGGGACAGGGGACTGAAGCTTTCTTT.

The gene calls are TRBV28 and TRBJ2-5; the D gene is possibly TRBD2 (6 bases). Trimming removed 3 bases from V and 4 bases from J, with 15 bases in between. Germline CDR1 and CDR2: MDHEN and SYDVKM. There are 15 residues in the CDR3. Here the CDR3 reads CASSLAGQGGETQYF. As DNA, the CDR3 is TGTGCCAGCAGTTTGGCGGGGCAGGGAGGAGAGACCCAGTACTTC.